These 8 T cell receptor beta chains originate from one sample sequenced in a study of shared clonotypes between healthy human individuals. Using immunoSEQ multiplex PCR, the repertoire was profiled, and TCRdb retains in-frame clones only, with some absent. The profile shows millions of clones, about 95% of them singletons. Specimen: naive CD4+ T cells sorted from blood. Subset: CD45RA+ positively selected. The source is a young man in good health.

This chain uses TRBV6-5 with TRBJ1-6; TRBD1 aligns across 7 bases. This CDR3 is built from 15 residues. After removal of 6 bases from V and 6 bases from J, the junction contained 8 bases not matched to a gene. The germline V gene has CDR1 MNHEY and CDR2 SVGAGI. CDR3 loop: CASSRSGTANSPLHF. The DNA for the CDR3 is TGTGCCAGCAGCAGGAGCGGGACAGCTAATTCACCCCTCCACTTT.

V is TRBV11-2 and J is TRBJ1-5; D is ambiguous. Trimming pared 0 bases from V and 7 bases from J, leaving 13 bases between. This CDR3 has 15 residues. Germline CDR1 reads SGHAT; CDR2 reads FQNNGV. CDR3 protein: CASSLELGYAQPQHF. The CDR3 DNA follows: TGTGCCAGCAGCTTAGAATTGGGTTATGCCCAGCCCCAGCATTTT.

V is TRBV7-2 and J is TRBJ1-2; 9 bases align to TRBD1. This CDR3 region has 14 residues. Germline V gene data show CDR1 as SGHTA and CDR2 as FQGNSA. V shed 5 bases, J shed 6 bases, and the junction held 7 bases outside the gene matches. The chain's CDR3 is CASSKTGQGNGYTF. The DNA for the CDR3 is TGTGCCAGCAGCAAAACGGGACAGGGAAATGGCTACACCTTC.

Regarding this clone: At the DNA level, this CDR3 is encoded by other sequences in the same sample as well. The chain couples TRBV5-4 to TRBJ1-1, with D perhaps TRBD1 (5 bases). V lost 4 bases to trimming and J lost 1 base, with 11 bases between them. CDR1 SGHNT and CDR2 YYREEE come from the germline V gene (reference sequence). CDR3 length: 14 residues. The CDR3 spells CASSPRGENTEAFF. The CDR3 DNA follows: TGTGCCAGCAGCCCCCGGGGGGAGAACACTGAAGCTTTCTTT.

The V call is TRBV6-5, the J call TRBJ2-1; tentatively, D is TRBD2 (6 bases). The germline V and J ends were trimmed by 5 bases and 6 bases, with 14 bases remaining between them. This CDR3 comprises 14 residues. The germline gives CDR1 MNHEY, CDR2 SVGAGI. CDR3 amino acids: CASSRGGPTNEQFF. CDR3 in DNA: TGTGCCAGCAGTAGGGGAGGACCTACCAATGAGCAGTTCTTC.

Only one count was recorded for this clone. J is TRBJ2-3 and V is TRBV29-1, with unresolved D. V dropped 7 bases and J dropped 0 bases, with 14 bases sitting between them. The CDR3 contains 14 residues. Germline CDR1 and CDR2: SQVTM and ANQGSEA. The CDR3 spells CSAVLPSSTDTQYF. The CDR3 DNA sequence: TGCAGCGCCGTTCTCCCCTCTAGCACAGATACGCAGTATTTT.

This clone was found once. The V gene is TRBV30, the J gene TRBJ1-6, with D uncertain. Trimming left V 1 base short and J 17 bases short, with 9 bases between. The germline V gene has CDR1 GTSNPN and CDR2 SVGIG (reference sequence). CDR3 length: 10 amino acids. The CDR3, as DNA: TGTGCCTGGAGTGGTATGGAGGTCCACTTT. This encodes CAWSGMEVHF.

V gene TRBV6-1 combines with J gene TRBJ2-5; the D gene is possibly TRBD2 (5 bases). Germline lookup yields CDR1 MNHNS and CDR2 SASEGT. The CDR3 is 13 residues long. With 8 bases removed from V and 0 bases from J, the gap between germline ends came to 10 bases. Here the CDR3 DNA reads TGTGCCAGCGGGAGCTGGTACCAAGAGACCCAGTACTTC. Protein product: CASGSWYQETQYF.